The 9 T cell receptor beta chains in this list originate from one sample, sequenced in a study of beta chain features in type 1 diabetes. Reverse transcription of all isolated RNA meant that expressed TCRB transcripts were sequenced. Repertoires were generated with immunoSEQ multiplex PCR, while TCRdb's copy carries only in-frame clones and drops some. The sample includes about 470,000 clones, approximately 28% of them seen just once. The sample taken for sequencing was naive CD4+ T cells from blood. These receptors were collected from a man between 18 and 29 years old in good health.

CDR3 sequence (DNA): TGTGCCAGCTCACCAGTGGAAGAGACCCAGTACTTC. It yields the protein CASSPVEETQYF. V gene TRBV18 combines with J gene TRBJ2-5; D remains ambiguous. Trimming removed 2 bases from V and 3 bases from J, with 4 bases in between. This CDR3 is 12 amino acids long. Germline-derived CDR1 and CDR2 are KGHSH and LQKENI.

This rearrangement joins TRBV5-6 to TRBJ1-4; D ambiguous. Trimming took 4 bases from V and 5 from J, leaving 12 bases between them. The CDR3 is 14 residues long. Germline CDR1 and CDR2: SGHDT and YYEEEE. The CDR3 region has the DNA TGTGCCAGCAGCGTTAGGGCCTCGAATGAAAAACTGTTTTTT. This encodes CASSVRASNEKLFF. The full variable domain, rest sourced from reference TRBV5-6 and TRBJ1-4, is DAGVTQSPTHLIKTRGQQVTLRCSPKSGHDTVSWYQQALGQGPQFIFQYYEEEERQRGNFPDRFSGHQFPNYSSELNVNALLLGDSALYLCASSVRASNEKLFFGSGTQLSVL.

V usage is TRBV9 and J usage is TRBJ2-3; 7 nucleotides match TRBD1. V shed 0 bases and J 3 bases; nucleotides not matched to a gene: 7. The CDR3 spans 16 residues. Germline V gene sequence: CDR1 SGDLS, CDR2 YYNGEE. CDR3 protein: CASSVAPRGPTDTQYF. In nucleotides, the CDR3 is TGTGCCAGCAGCGTAGCCCCGAGGGGGCCGACAGATACGCAGTATTTT. Full variable domain (remainder filled in from reference TRBV9 and TRBJ2-3): DSGVTQTPKHLITATGQRVTLRCSPRSGDLSVYWYQQSLDQGLQFLIQYYNGEERAKGNILERFSAQQFPDLHSELNLSSLELGDSALYFCASSVAPRGPTDTQYFGPGTRLTVL.

The rearrangement joins TRBV11-3 to TRBJ2-3; no reliable D call. Germline V gene data show CDR1 as SGHNT and CDR2 as YENEEA. V was cut by 10 bases and J by 5 bases, with 13 bases left in between. CDR3 length: 12 amino acids. The CDR3 spells CAISFEGDTQYF. CDR3 DNA sequence: TGTGCCATCTCCTTTGAAGGAGATACGCAGTATTTT.

The chain uses TRBV9 and TRBJ2-1; unclear D gene. Germline values: CDR1 SGDLS, CDR2 YYNGEE. Trimming removed 0 bases from V and 10 bases from J, with 11 bases in between. The CDR3 runs 13 residues. The chain's CDR3 is CASSVVGRREQFF. The CDR3, as DNA: TGTGCCAGCAGCGTAGTCGGACGCCGGGAGCAGTTCTTC.

This clone appeared a few times. The V gene is TRBV25-1, the J gene TRBJ2-3, with D possibly being TRBD2 (5 bases). This CDR3 is 15 amino acids long. Trimming pared 5 bases from V and 0 bases from J, leaving 12 bases between. Germline V lookup: CDR1 MGHDK, CDR2 SYGVNS. CDR3 bases: TGTGCCAGCAGTACACTAGATACTAGCACAGATACGCAGTATTTT. Protein: CASSTLDTSTDTQYF.

This clone was counted only a few times. The chain joins TRBV9 to TRBJ2-1; D call uncertain. The V end lost 5 bases, the J end lost 2 bases, and 14 bases lay between the germline ends. Germline CDR1 SGDLS, CDR2 YYNGEE. This CDR3 is built from 15 residues. CDR3 DNA sequence: TGTGCCAGCAGAGGACCCTTGGGGACCTACAATGAGCAGTTCTTC. Its translation: CASRGPLGTYNEQFF.

This clone was detected only a few times. This sequence joins TRBV7-8 and TRBJ2-7, with D maybe TRBD1 (6 bases). Per the germline V gene, CDR1 is SGHVS and CDR2 is FQNEAQ. The CDR3 runs to 13 residues. Trimming left V 1 base short and J 3 bases short, with 7 bases between. The CDR3 DNA sequence: TGTGCCAGCAGCTTAGGGACAGTCTACGAGCAGTACTTC. Translating it yields CASSLGTVYEQYF. The variable domain in full, with the rest retrieved from reference TRBV7-8 and TRBJ2-7, is GAGVSQSPRYKVAKRGQDVALRCDPISGHVSLFWYQQALGQGPEFLTYFQNEAQLDKSGLPSDRFFAERPEGSVSTLKIQRTQQEDSAVYLCASSLGTVYEQYFGPGTRLTVT.

The V and J genes are TRBV5-4 and TRBJ2-1, with D unclear. CDR1 is SGHNT, CDR2 YYREEE, per germline (reference sequence). This CDR3 comprises 14 residues. Trimming removed 2 bases from V and 8 bases from J, with 14 bases in between. CDR3 protein: CASSFTARVHEQFF. As DNA, the CDR3 is TGTGCCAGCAGCTTCACAGCCCGGGTCCATGAGCAGTTCTTC.